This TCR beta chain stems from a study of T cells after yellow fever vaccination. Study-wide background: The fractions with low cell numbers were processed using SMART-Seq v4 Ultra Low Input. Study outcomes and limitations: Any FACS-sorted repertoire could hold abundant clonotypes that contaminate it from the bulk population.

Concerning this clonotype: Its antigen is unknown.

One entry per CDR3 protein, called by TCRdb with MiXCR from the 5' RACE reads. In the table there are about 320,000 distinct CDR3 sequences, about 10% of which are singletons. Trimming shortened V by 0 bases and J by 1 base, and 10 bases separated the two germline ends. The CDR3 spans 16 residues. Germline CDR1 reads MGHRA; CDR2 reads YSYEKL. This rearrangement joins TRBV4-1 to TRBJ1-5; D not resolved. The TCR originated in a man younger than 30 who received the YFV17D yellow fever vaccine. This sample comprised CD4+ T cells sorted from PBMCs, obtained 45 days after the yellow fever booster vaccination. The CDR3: CASSQEATWSNQPQHF. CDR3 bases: TGCGCCAGCAGCCAAGAGGCGACCTGGAGCAATCAGCCCCAGCATTTT.